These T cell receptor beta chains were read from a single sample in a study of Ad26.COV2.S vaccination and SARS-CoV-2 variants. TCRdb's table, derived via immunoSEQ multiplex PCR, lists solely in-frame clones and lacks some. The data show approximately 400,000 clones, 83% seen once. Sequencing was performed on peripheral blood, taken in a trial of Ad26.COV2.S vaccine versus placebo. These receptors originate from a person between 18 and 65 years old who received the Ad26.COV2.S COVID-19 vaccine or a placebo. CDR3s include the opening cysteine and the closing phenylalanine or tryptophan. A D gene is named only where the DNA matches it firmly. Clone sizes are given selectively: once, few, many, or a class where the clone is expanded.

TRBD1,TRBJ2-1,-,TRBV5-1,TGCGCCAGCAGCTTGGCCGGACAGGGGTCTAGCAATGAGCAGTTCTTC,CASSLAGQGSSNEQFF
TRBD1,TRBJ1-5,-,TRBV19,TGTGCCAGTAGGATTGGGACAGCTTATCAGCCCCAGCATTTT,CASRIGTAYQPQHF
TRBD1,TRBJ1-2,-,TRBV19,TGTGCCAGTGGGGACAGGGCGGGAGGCTACACCTTC,CASGDRAGGYTF
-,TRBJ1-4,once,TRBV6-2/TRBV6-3,TGTGCCAGCAGTTACTCCAGGAGGAGGAAGGCTAATGAAAAACTGTTTTTT,CASSYSRRRKANEKLFF
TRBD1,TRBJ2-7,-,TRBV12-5,TGTGCTAGTGGCACCCGGGACAGGGGAACTTACGAGCAGTACTTC,CASGTRDRGTYEQYF
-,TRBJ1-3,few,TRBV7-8,TGTGCCAGCAGCTTAGAAGGTGGAGGAAACACCATATATTTT,CASSLEGGGNTIYF
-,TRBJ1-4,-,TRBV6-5,TGTGCCAGCAGTACGAGGCAGGGAGTTGAAAAACTGTTTTTT,CASSTRQGVEKLFF
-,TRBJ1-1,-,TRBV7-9,TGTGCCAGCAGCCCGGCGCGGCGGAACACTGAAGCTTTCTTT,CASSPARRNTEAFF
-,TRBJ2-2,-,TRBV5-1,TGCGCCAGCAGCGGTGTGCCGGGGTCGGACACCGGGGAGCTGTTTTTT,CASSGVPGSDTGELFF
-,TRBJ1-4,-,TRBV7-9,TGTGCCAGCAGCTTAACTCTAAGGACTCAGGGACCCCTTAATGAAAAACTGTTTTTT,CASSLTLRTQGPLNEKLFF
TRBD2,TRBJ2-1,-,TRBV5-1,TGCGCCAGCAGCAAACTACCGACTAGCGGGGATGAGCAGTTCTTC,CASSKLPTSGDEQFF
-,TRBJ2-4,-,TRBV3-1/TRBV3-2,TGTGCCAGCAGCCACCAGAACGTGGGGGAGTCGTACTTC,CASSHQNVGESYF
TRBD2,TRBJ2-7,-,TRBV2,TGTGCCAGCGGAGGGACTAGCGGGGATTACGAGCAGTACTTC,CASGGTSGDYEQYF
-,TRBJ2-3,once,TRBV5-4,TGTGCCAGCAGCTGGCGACTAGTCGGGAGCACAGATACGCAGTATTTT,CASSWRLVGSTDTQYF
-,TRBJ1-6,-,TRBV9,TGTGCCAGCAGCTCAGGACGTATGAGCTCCTATAATTCACCCCTCCACTTT,CASSSGRMSSYNSPLHF
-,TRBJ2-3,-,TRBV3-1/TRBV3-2,TGTGCCAGCACAAGCGGAGTCACAGATACGCAGTATTTT,CASTSGVTDTQYF
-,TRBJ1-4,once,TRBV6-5,TGTGCCAGCACGCCAGTCCCTGATGAAAAACTGTTTTTT,CASTPVPDEKLFF
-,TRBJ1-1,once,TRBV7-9,TGTGCCAGCAGCGCATTTCCAACCCTCAACACTGAAGCTTTCTTT,CASSAFPTLNTEAFF
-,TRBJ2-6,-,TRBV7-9,TGTGCCAGCAGCTTAGGGTCTGGGGCCAACGTCCTGACTTTC,CASSLGSGANVLTF
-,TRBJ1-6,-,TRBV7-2,TGTGCCAGCAGCCCCCGTAGAATTGCGCAGGACGGTAATTCACCCCTCCACTTT,CASSPRRIAQDGNSPLHF
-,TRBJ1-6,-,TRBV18,TGTGCCAGCTCACCACTAGGCCTTACTGGTCGGGCGGGCAATTCACCCCTCCACTTT,CASSPLGLTGRAGNSPLHF
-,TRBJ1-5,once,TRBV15,TGTGCCACCAGCGGTAGACGGGATCAGCCCCAGCATTTT,CATSGRRDQPQHF
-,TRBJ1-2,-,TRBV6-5,TGTGCCAGCAGTAGGACAGAAATAATGGGTGGCTACACCTTC,CASSRTEIMGGYTF
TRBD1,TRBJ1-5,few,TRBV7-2,TGTGCCAGCAGCGTCAGGGGGCAACAGCCCCAGCATTTT,CASSVRGQQPQHF
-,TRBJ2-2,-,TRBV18,TGTGCCAGCTCGGCAGCCAACACCGGGGAGCTGTTTTTT,CASSAANTGELFF
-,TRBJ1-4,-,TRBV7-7,TGTGCCAGCAGCCCCTACCGTACAGGCGCAACTAATGAAAAACTGTTTTTT,CASSPYRTGATNEKLFF
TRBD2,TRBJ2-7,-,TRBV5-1,TGCGCCAGCAGCGACGGACTAGCGGGGACCAACGAGCAGTACTTC,CASSDGLAGTNEQYF
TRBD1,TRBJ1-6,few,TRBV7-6,TGTGCCAGCAGCCTTCGACAGGGCGGTTCACCCCTCCACTTT,CASSLRQGGSPLHF
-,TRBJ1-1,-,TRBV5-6,TGTGCCAGCAGCTTTGCCGGGAGGTCCGGGACTGAAGCTTTCTTT,CASSFAGRSGTEAFF
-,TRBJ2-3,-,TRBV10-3,TGTGCCATCAGTGAATCGGGGACGGCAGATACGCAGTATTTT,CAISESGTADTQYF
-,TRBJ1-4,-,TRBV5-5,TGTGCCAGCAGCTTGGCCAGCGGTGACAATGAAAAACTGTTTTTT,CASSLASGDNEKLFF
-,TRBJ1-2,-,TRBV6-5,TGTGCCAGCAGCCCGACCAAGAACTATGGCTACACCTTC,CASSPTKNYGYTF
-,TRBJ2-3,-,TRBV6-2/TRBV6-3,TGTGCCAGCAGTTTAAACGCACTCGCAGATACGCAGTATTTT,CASSLNALADTQYF
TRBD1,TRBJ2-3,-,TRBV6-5,TGTGCCAGCAGTTACGACAGGGTCCGACGAGTGACGCAGTATTTT,CASSYDRVRRVTQYF
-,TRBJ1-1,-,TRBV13,TGTGCCAGCAGCAAAAACAGGGCCTTGAACACTGAAGCTTTCTTT,CASSKNRALNTEAFF
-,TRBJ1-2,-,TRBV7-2,TGTGCCAGCAGCTTAGCGCTATCACGGACCGGCTATGGCTACACCTTC,CASSLALSRTGYGYTF
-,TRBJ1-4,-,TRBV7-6,TGTGCCAGCAGCTTACGAGGTCGGGAAAAACTGTTTTTT,CASSLRGREKLFF
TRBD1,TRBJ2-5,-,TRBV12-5,TGTGCTAGTGTCCACAGACAGGGGGGGGGAGAGACCCAGTACTTC,CASVHRQGGGETQYF
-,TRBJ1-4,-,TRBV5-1,TGCGCCAGCAGCTTGGGGGGGAGCGAAAAACTGTTTTTT,CASSLGGSEKLFF
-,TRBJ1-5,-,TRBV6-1,TGTGCCAGCAGTGAAGACTTTCGGGGGACAAGGCGCAATCAGCCCCAGCATTTT,CASSEDFRGTRRNQPQHF
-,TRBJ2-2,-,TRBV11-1,TGTGCCAGCAGCTCCCGGGGCCTGGGCGGGGAGCTGTTTTTT,CASSSRGLGGELFF
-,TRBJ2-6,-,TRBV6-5,TGTGCCAGCAGTCGTGACAGCTCTGGGGCCAACGTCCTGACTTTC,CASSRDSSGANVLTF
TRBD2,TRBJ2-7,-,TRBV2,TGTGCCAGCGGTCTAGCGGGGGGCTCCTACGAGCAGTACTTC,CASGLAGGSYEQYF
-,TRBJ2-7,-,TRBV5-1,TGCGCCAGCAGCTCGACCTACGAGCAGTACTTC,CASSSTYEQYF
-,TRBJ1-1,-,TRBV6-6,TGTGCCAGCAGGGACGGGACCTCGTCTCTGACTGAAGCTTTCTTT,CASRDGTSSLTEAFF
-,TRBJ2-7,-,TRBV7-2,TGTGCCAGCAGCTTAGTCATCAACTACGAGCAGTACTTC,CASSLVINYEQYF
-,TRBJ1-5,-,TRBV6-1,TGTGCCAGCAGTGAAGATGCAGGATCAGGTCAGCCCCAGCATTTT,CASSEDAGSGQPQHF
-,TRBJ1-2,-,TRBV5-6,TGTGCCAGCAGCTCCCCCTGGACAGCCTATGGCTACACCTTC,CASSSPWTAYGYTF
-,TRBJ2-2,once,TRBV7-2,TGTGCCAGCAGTTTTTACGTCACCGGGGAGCTGTTTTTT,CASSFYVTGELFF
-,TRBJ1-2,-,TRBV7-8,TGTGCCAGCAGCGGGTCGGGGGGACGTCCGGATGGCTACACCTTC,CASSGSGGRPDGYTF
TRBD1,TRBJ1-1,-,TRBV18,TGTGCCAGCTCTGGACAGGGGCCGAACACTGAAGCTTTCTTT,CASSGQGPNTEAFF
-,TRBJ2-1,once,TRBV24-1,TGTGCCACCAGTGATCCCCGGGGCGGCCTCGGGCTAAAGCAGTTCTTC,CATSDPRGGLGLKQFF
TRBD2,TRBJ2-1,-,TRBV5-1,TGCGCCAGCAGCCTAAGGACTAGCGGGAGCTCCTACAATGAGCAGTTCTTC,CASSLRTSGSSYNEQFF
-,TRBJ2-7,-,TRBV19,TGTGCCAGTAACCCAGGAGGCTCCTACGAGCAGTACTTC,CASNPGGSYEQYF
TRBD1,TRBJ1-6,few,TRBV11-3,TGTGCCAGCAGCCCCGAGGGACAGGGAGGATTTTCACCCCTCCACTTT,CASSPEGQGGFSPLHF
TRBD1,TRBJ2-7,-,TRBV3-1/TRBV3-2,TGTGCCAGCAGCCAAGGGGACAGGTTAGACGAGCAGTACTTC,CASSQGDRLDEQYF
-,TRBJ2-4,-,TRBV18,TGTGCCAGCTCACCACCCCTTAGAACAAATCAGTACTTC,CASSPPLRTNQYF
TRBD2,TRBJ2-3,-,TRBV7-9,TGTGCCAGCAGCTCCAGACTAGCGGACACAGATACGCAGTATTTT,CASSSRLADTDTQYF
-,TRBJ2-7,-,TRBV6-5,TGTGCCAGCAGTTACGGAAGGGGTGTAGAGCAGTACTTC,CASSYGRGVEQYF